What follows is one T cell receptor beta chain and its context. The data were taken from a study of T cell changes during pregnancy in multiple sclerosis. The assay was immunoSEQ multiplex PCR, and TCRdb's table has in-frame clones only and misses some. The sample includes 75,000 to 100,000 clones, roughly 92% of them seen just once. The material was peripheral blood, obtained after pregnancy. The sequence derives from a female donor with multiple sclerosis, enrolled in a pregnancy study.

The CDR3 nucleotides read TGTGCCAGCAGCCCCCGGCTCCGGGGAGATGAGCAGTTCTTC. Encoded protein: CASSPRLRGDEQFF. The chain links TRBV4-2 to TRBJ2-1, with D perhaps TRBD2 (5 bases). The ends were cut back, 4 bases at V and 8 bases at J, with 15 bases in the middle. Germline assignment: CDR1 LGHNA and CDR2 YNFKEQ. CDR3 length: 14 residues.